The 32 T cell receptor beta chains below come from one sample, sequenced in a study of blood T cell repertoires in COVID-19. TCRdb keeps only in-frame clones here, not all; method: immunoSEQ multiplex PCR. The data contain 95,000 to 150,000 clones, 88% of them singletons. Input material: peripheral blood. These TCRs come from a human donor in a cohort sampled during active COVID-19.

The genes are TRBV6-5 and TRBJ2-5, with 9 bases aligning to TRBD2. This CDR3 has 15 amino acids. V gave up 7 bases and J gave up 7 bases; unmatched junction bases: 13. Germline V gene data show CDR1 as MNHEY and CDR2 as SVGAGI. The CDR3 protein is CASKGSGGGAVTQYF. The DNA of the CDR3 is TGTGCCAGCAAGGGTTCCGGCGGGGGGGCGGTGACCCAGTACTTC.

This sequence joins TRBV3-1 (or the pseudogene TRBV3-2) and TRBJ2-3, with 8 bases aligning to TRBD2. V trimming: 5 bases; J trimming: 9 bases; junction bases outside the gene matches: 7. Germline CDR1 LGHDT, CDR2 YNNKEL (reference sequence). The CDR3 loop spans 13 amino acids. In DNA, the CDR3 is TGTGCCAGCAGCGCCCGTAGCGGGGCAACGCAGTATTTT. Amino acid sequence: CASSARSGATQYF.

The chain couples TRBV3-1 (or the pseudogene TRBV3-2) to TRBJ1-6, with D perhaps TRBD1 (5 bases). V gave up 0 bases and J gave up 9 bases, with 12 bases separating them. There are 15 residues in the CDR3. Germline CDR1 is LGHDT and CDR2 is YNNKEL (reference sequence). The CDR3 coding sequence is TGTGCCAGCAGCCAAGATGTCGGGGGACCTTCACCCCTCCACTTT. Amino acids: CASSQDVGGPSPLHF.

The CDR3 loop reads CASSLVLGADYNEQFF. DNA of the CDR3: TGTGCCAGCAGCTTAGTCCTGGGGGCCGACTACAATGAGCAGTTCTTC. The chain couples TRBV7-2 to TRBJ2-1; a possible D gene is TRBD1 (6 bases). CDR1 is SGHTA and CDR2 is FQGNSA in the germline V gene. The ends were cut back, 1 base at V and 3 bases at J, with 13 bases in the middle. The CDR3 contains 16 residues.

The chain carries TRBV5-1 and TRBJ1-2; D is undetermined. The CDR3 length is 17 residues. The germline V gene has CDR1 SGHRS and CDR2 YFSETQ. V dropped 0 bases and J dropped 1 base, with 16 bases sitting between them. CDR3 in DNA: TGCGCCAGCAGCTTGGGATGGACGGCGGGCAATAACTATGGCTACACCTTC. It specifies CASSLGWTAGNNYGYTF.

V is TRBV6-1 and J is TRBJ2-2; D unclear. Trimming took off 3 bases at V and 4 bases at J, with 9 bases between the two ends. CDR1 MNHNS and CDR2 SASEGT come from the germline V gene. The CDR3 contains 14 residues. DNA of the CDR3: TGTGCCAGCAGTGACAGGTCCACCACCGGGGAGCTGTTTTTT. Residues: CASSDRSTTGELFF.

V and J are TRBV30 and TRBJ1-3; D remains unclear. V gave up 3 bases and J gave up 5 bases, with 5 bases separating them. The CDR3 is made up of 11 amino acids. Germline CDR1 reads GTSNPN; CDR2 reads SVGIG (reference sequence). The CDR3 loop reads CAWSWRNTIYF. CDR3 coding DNA: TGTGCCTGGAGCTGGCGAAACACCATATATTTT.

The chain uses TRBV7-9 and TRBJ2-7; D may be TRBD1 (5 bases). Germline V CDR1 and CDR2: SEHNR, FQNEAQ (reference sequence). The ends were cut back, 5 bases at V and 1 base at J, with 18 bases in the middle. The CDR3 consists of 16 residues. CDR3: CASSLPAQGSSYEQYF. In DNA form, the CDR3 reads TGTGCCAGCAGCCTACCAGCGCAGGGAAGTTCCTACGAGCAGTACTTC.

The chain has TRBV2 and TRBJ1-4; D perhaps matches TRBD1 (5 bases). V was cut by 1 base and J by 10 bases, with 7 bases left in between. The CDR3 runs 12 residues. From germline, CDR1 is SNHLY and CDR2 FYNNEI. The CDR3 is CASSEGRGKLFF. The CDR3 DNA reads TGTGCCAGCAGTGAAGGAAGGGGAAAACTGTTTTTT.

This clone was seen more than once but under ten times. The chain links TRBV10-3 to TRBJ1-1; tentatively, D is TRBD1 (6 bases). The CDR3 extends over 15 amino acids. V dropped 2 bases and J dropped 6 bases, with 16 bases sitting between them. Germline V lookup: CDR1 ENHRY, CDR2 SYGVKD. The CDR3 spells CAISEGGRGVSEAFF. CDR3 nucleotide sequence: TGTGCCATCAGTGAGGGGGGCCGGGGGGTTTCTGAAGCTTTCTTT.

The chain joins TRBV30 to TRBJ2-1; TRBD2 matches at 9 bases. This CDR3 has 13 amino acids. V lost 0 bases to trimming and J lost 13 bases; unmatched junction nucleotides: 7. Germline V CDR1 and CDR2: GTSNPN, SVGIG (reference sequence). The CDR3 coding sequence is TGTGCCTGGAGTGTACGTCAGGGGACTAGCCAGTTCTTC. This gives the protein CAWSVRQGTSQFF. The whole variable domain, filled in from reference TRBV30 and TRBJ2-1, reads SQTIHQWPATLVQPVGSPLSLECTVEGTSNPNLYWYRQAAGRGLQLLFYSVGIGQISSEVPQNLSASRPQDRQFILSSKKLLLSDSGFYLCAWSVRQGTSQFFGPGTRLTVL.

The chain uses TRBV5-1 and TRBJ1-1, with D possibly being TRBD1 (6 bases). The germline gives CDR1 SGHRS, CDR2 YFSETQ. The CDR3 is 13 amino acids. The germline V and J ends were trimmed by 4 bases and 4 bases, with 11 bases remaining between them. The CDR3 is CASSRGTVTEAFF. For the CDR3, the DNA is TGCGCCAGCAGCAGGGGGACGGTCACTGAAGCTTTCTTT.

The J gene is TRBJ2-4, the V gene TRBV2; 10 bases are a match to TRBD2. The CDR3 covers 16 residues. Trimming took 10 bases from V and 1 from J; bases not matched to a gene: 10. Per germline, CDR1 SNHLY and CDR2 FYNNEI. The CDR3 region is CAKAASGSLAKNIQYF. DNA of the CDR3: TGTGCCAAGGCGGCTAGCGGGAGTTTGGCCAAAAACATTCAGTACTTC.

The chain recombines TRBV4-2 with TRBJ2-3; 9 nucleotides line up with TRBD1. With V trimmed by 4 bases and J by 2 bases, 10 bases remained unmatched. This CDR3 comprises 17 residues. Germline CDR1 reads LGHNA; CDR2 reads YNFKEQ. The CDR3 reads CASSPGGGTGHTDTQYF. For the CDR3, the DNA is TGTGCCAGCAGCCCCGGTGGGGGGACAGGGCACACAGATACGCAGTATTTT.

The chain joins TRBV5-4 to TRBJ2-2; 10 positions agree with TRBD1. Germline lookup yields CDR1 SGHNT and CDR2 YYREEE (reference sequence). This CDR3 comprises 16 residues. The junction had 8 bases not matched to a gene; V was cut back by 6 bases and J by 3 bases. The CDR3 sequence: CASTDGQGVDTGELFF. For the CDR3, the DNA is TGTGCCAGCACTGATGGACAGGGGGTTGACACCGGGGAGCTGTTTTTT.

The rearrangement links TRBV7-8 to TRBJ1-3; D might be TRBD1 (5 bases). This CDR3 is built from 14 residues. V was cut by 3 bases and J by 3 bases, with 9 bases left in between. Germline loops: CDR1 SGHVS, CDR2 FQNEAQ. The CDR3 spells CASSLGGYGNTIYF. The CDR3 DNA reads as TGTGCCAGCAGCTTGGGGGGATATGGAAACACCATATATTTT.

This clone was detected only once. The CDR3 nucleotides read TGTGCCAGCAAAGAGGTGGGACTAGGCCGTTACGAGCAGTACTTC. Encoded protein: CASKEVGLGRYEQYF. The chain couples TRBV2 to TRBJ2-7; the match to TRBD2 covers 8 bases. The length of the CDR3 is 15 residues. The V gene end was trimmed by 7 bases and the J gene end by 4 bases; junction bases not matched to a gene: 12. Germline values: CDR1 SNHLY, CDR2 FYNNEI. Together with reference TRBV2 and TRBJ2-7, the CDR3 gives the full variable domain: EPEVTQTPSHQVTQMGQEVILRCVPISNHLYFYWYRQILGQKVEFLVSFYNNEISEKSEIFDDQFSVERPDGSNFTLKIRSTKLEDSAMYFCASKEVGLGRYEQYFGPGTRLTVT.

With regard to this clone: Germline is not matched at one junction end, which may reflect a read error. The rearrangement joins TRBV7-7 to TRBJ2-2; 8 bases agree with TRBD2. Germline lookup yields CDR1 SSHAT and CDR2 FNYEAQ (reference sequence). There are 16 residues in the CDR3. The CDR3 here is CASSASGTSIPGELFF. The CDR3 DNA reads as TGTGCTAGCAGCGCCTCCGGGACTAGTATTCCCGGGGAGCTGTTTTTT.

This sequence joins TRBV2 and TRBJ2-7; 8 positions match TRBD2. This CDR3 comprises 16 residues. Germline CDR1 reads SNHLY; CDR2 reads FYNNEI. V lost 7 bases to trimming and J lost 3 bases; unmatched junction nucleotides: 14. CDR3 bases: TGTGCCAGCACCCCGGTGGTAGCGGGACCCTTCTACGAGCAGTACTTC. This translates into CASTPVVAGPFYEQYF. Filled out from reference TRBV2 and TRBJ2-7, the complete variable domain reads EPEVTQTPSHQVTQMGQEVILRCVPISNHLYFYWYRQILGQKVEFLVSFYNNEISEKSEIFDDQFSVERPDGSNFTLKIRSTKLEDSAMYFCASTPVVAGPFYEQYFGPGTRLTVT.

The CDR3 nucleotides read TGTGCCACCCGCTTAGGGCCGGGAAAGTGGCCCGGGGAGCTGTTTTTT. Translating gives CATRLGPGKWPGELFF. The chain has TRBV11-2 and TRBJ2-2, with a tentative D call TRBD2 (5 bases). CDR1 is SGHAT and CDR2 is FQNNGV in the germline V gene. The CDR3 consists of 16 residues. The V and J ends lost 10 bases and 6 bases respectively, with 24 bases between them.

The CDR3 region is CASSVGPAAVSYEQYF. The CDR3 DNA is TGTGCCAGCAGCGTAGGGCCAGCGGCAGTAAGCTACGAGCAGTACTTC. J is TRBJ2-7 and V is TRBV9, with D possibly being TRBD2 (5 bases). The CDR3 has 16 amino acids. V lost 0 bases and J 3 bases, leaving 16 bases between the germline ends. The germline gives CDR1 SGDLS, CDR2 YYNGEE.

J is TRBJ2-7 and V is TRBV15; 7 bases fit TRBD2. This CDR3 comprises 13 residues. The germline gives CDR1 LNHNV, CDR2 YYDKDF (reference sequence). Germline trimming cut 8 bases from V and 6 bases from J; bases unmatched to any gene: 10. The CDR3 DNA is TGTGCCACCGACTGGGGGGGTTCGGGCGAGCAGTACTTC. It translates to CATDWGGSGEQYF.

The CDR3 reads CASTEGGGYNEQFF. In nucleotides, the CDR3 is TGTGCCAGCACCGAGGGGGGGGGCTACAATGAGCAGTTCTTC. The chain uses TRBV28 and TRBJ2-1, with a tentative D call TRBD2 (7 bases). The CDR3 sequence is 14 residues long. Germline V gene sequence: CDR1 MDHEN, CDR2 SYDVKM. Trimming took off 7 bases at V and 3 bases at J, with 13 bases between the two ends. The full variable domain, rest sourced from reference TRBV28 and TRBJ2-1, is DVKVTQSSRYLVKRTGEKVFLECVQDMDHENMFWYRQDPGLGLRLIYFSYDVKMKEKGDIPEGYSVSREKKERFSLILESASTNQTSMYLCASTEGGGYNEQFFGPGTRLTVL.

This rearrangement joins TRBV19 to TRBJ1-4; TRBD1 matches at 9 bases. This CDR3 region has 15 residues. Germline CDR1 is LNHDA and CDR2 is SQIVND (reference sequence). Trimming removed 5 bases from V and 10 bases from J; junction bases left unmatched: 11. CDR3 DNA sequence: TGTGCCAGTAGTTCGCTGGGACAGGGAGTTGGAAAACTGTTTTTT. Its translation is CASSSLGQGVGKLFF. The full variable domain, its missing parts supplied by reference TRBV19 and TRBJ1-4, is DGGITQSPKYLFRKEGQNVTLSCEQNLNHDAMYWYRQDPGQGLRLIYYSQIVNDFQKGDIAEGYSVSREKKESFPLTVTSAQKNPTAFYLCASSSLGQGVGKLFFGSGTQLSVL.

The gene calls are TRBV5-4 and TRBJ2-2; D possibly corresponds to TRBD1 (8 bases). The CDR3 runs to 15 residues. V lost 3 bases and J lost 6, with 15 bases in between. Germline-derived CDR1 and CDR2 are SGHNT and YYREEE (reference sequence). The CDR3 sequence is CASSWNRGGAGELFF. The CDR3 coding sequence is TGTGCCAGCAGCTGGAACAGGGGGGGAGCCGGGGAGCTGTTTTTT.

The chain joins TRBV21-1 to TRBJ2-3; TRBD1 is the table's D call, not checked against the DNA. TRBV21-1 is assigned pseudogene status. There are 15 residues in the CDR3. The CDR3 DNA sequence: TGTGCCAGCAGCAAAGATAGGGGAAGCACAGATACGCAGTATTTT. Its translation: CASSKDRGSTDTQYF.

The gene calls are TRBV5-6 and TRBJ2-7; 14 positions agree with TRBD2. Per the germline V gene, CDR1 is SGHDT and CDR2 is YYEEEE. After removal of 2 bases from V and 3 bases from J, the junction contained 4 bases not matched to a gene. The CDR3 has 16 amino acids. The CDR3 bases are TGTGCCAGCAGCTTTGGGGGGACTAGCGGGAGCTACGAGCAGTACTTC. Protein product: CASSFGGTSGSYEQYF.

V usage is TRBV12-5 and J usage is TRBJ2-1; 9 positions agree with TRBD1. With V trimmed by 5 bases and J by 6 bases, 5 bases remained unmatched. Germline CDR1 reads LGHNT; CDR2 reads FRNRAP. CDR3 length: 14 residues. The CDR3 reads CASGPGQGANEQFF. The CDR3 DNA is TGTGCTAGTGGTCCGGGACAGGGTGCCAATGAGCAGTTCTTC. The variable domain in full, completed from reference TRBV12-5 and TRBJ2-1, reads DARVTQTPRHKVTEMGQEVTMRCQPILGHNTVFWYRQTMMQGLELLAYFRNRAPLDDSGMPKDRFSAEMPDATLATLKIQPSEPRDSAVYFCASGPGQGANEQFFGPGTRLTVL.

The CDR3 loop is CASSWGDRKGYTF. Written as DNA, the CDR3 is TGTGCCAGCAGCTGGGGGGACAGGAAGGGCTACACCTTC. This chain uses TRBV5-8 with TRBJ1-2; 8 bases map to TRBD1. Germline CDR1 SGHTS, CDR2 YDEGEE. The CDR3 contains 13 residues. V gave up 3 bases and J gave up 8 bases; unmatched junction bases: 6.

The genes are TRBV18 and TRBJ1-1; D is perhaps TRBD1 (5 bases). The V and J ends lost 1 base and 5 bases respectively, with 11 bases between them. Germline V CDR1 and CDR2: KGHSH, LQKENI. This CDR3 is 14 amino acids long. The CDR3 here is CASSPLAGRTEAFF. Here the CDR3 DNA reads TGTGCCAGCTCACCACTGGCAGGGCGGACTGAAGCTTTCTTT.

The rearrangement joins TRBV28 to TRBJ1-4; a weak D match, TRBD1 (6 bases). The germline V and J ends were trimmed by 4 bases and 5 bases, with 14 bases remaining between them. There are 15 residues in the CDR3. The germline CDR1 and CDR2 sequences are MDHEN and SYDVKM. The CDR3 sequence is CASSSSGEPNEKLFF. Written as DNA, the CDR3 is TGTGCCAGCAGTTCCTCAGGGGAACCAAATGAAAAACTGTTTTTT.

V is TRBV2 and J is TRBJ2-7, with 11 bases identical to TRBD1. CDR3 length: 14 amino acids. Germline trimming cut 2 bases from V and 7 bases from J; bases unmatched to any gene: 4. Germline assignment: CDR1 SNHLY and CDR2 FYNNEI. The CDR3 sequence is CASSERDRGEEQYF. In nucleotides, the CDR3 is TGTGCCAGCAGTGAACGGGACAGGGGGGAAGAGCAGTACTTC.